This T cell receptor (beta chain) was sequenced during a study of blood T cell repertoires in COVID-19. Study-level information: The United States, Italy and Spain supplied acute and convalescent COVID-19 samples. Nucleic acid was either cDNA or gDNA, and it came from T cells, B-cell-depleted T cells, or PBMCs.

Trimming removed 3 bases from V and 0 bases from J; junction bases left unmatched: 6. Germline loops: CDR1 SGHTS, CDR2 YDEGEE. There are 15 residues in the CDR3. As processed by the authors: Nucleated cell number was recorded as an estimate derived from reference gene primer amplification. Profiling relied on immunoSEQ multiplex PCR, and the TCRdb table lists in-frame clones only, not all of them. The V and J calls and the clone size are those of that table, but D and trimming were determined from the DNA. The profile shows roughly 63,000 clones, roughly 89% of them singletons. This chain links TRBV5-8 with TRBJ2-7; 7 bases fit TRBD1. Sequences were obtained from peripheral blood. This sequence was found in a man aged 50 or older with active COVID-19. CDR3 bases: TGTGCCAGCAGCTCCGGGACAGTTTTCTCCTACGAGCAGTACTTC. Translated, it gives CASSSGTVFSYEQYF.